Sequencing of this T cell receptor beta chain was carried out in a study of T cell responses to AZD1222 COVID-19 vaccine. Points on this clone: Antigen unknown.

Study outcomes and limitations: Rises in breadth and depth of Spike-specific TCRs came after two AZD1222 doses. Vaccine-associated CD4 TCRs spanned spike, dominant at 160-218 and 743-854. Only a handful of AZD1222 recipients, several in all, had baseline seropositivity. White British donors predominated, females outnumbered males, and clonal diversity was possibly underestimated.

Repertoires were generated with immunoSEQ multiplex PCR, while TCRdb's copy carries only in-frame clones and drops some. The sample shows some 200,000 clones, approximately 94% of them seen only once. This TCR was sampled from an adult who received the MenACWY meningococcal vaccine as a control. Sequencing used peripheral blood, obtained 28 days after the second dose of the MenACWY control vaccine.

Here the CDR3 reads CASSLALRMDTQYF. The CDR3 DNA sequence: TGTGCCAGCAGCTTAGCGCTGAGGATGGATACGCAGTATTTT. V usage is TRBV7-8 and J usage is TRBJ2-3; no clear D. Trimming stripped 0 bases from V and 6 bases from J, with 10 bases between. The CDR3 sequence is 14 residues long. CDR1 and CDR2 from the germline V gene are SGHVS and FQNEAQ.